This TCR beta chain was identified during a study of cytomegalovirus exposure and HLA in healthy donors. TCRdb's table, derived via immunoSEQ multiplex PCR, lists solely in-frame clones and lacks some. The sample carries 150,000 or so clones, around nine tenths recorded once. In germline, CDR1 is SQVTM, CDR2 ANQGSEA. The trim removed 4 bases at V and 5 bases at J, leaving 5 bases unmatched. CDR3 length: 14 residues. Sequencing input: PBMCs. The receptor's source is a woman younger than 30 in good health and CMV-seropositive. The chain has TRBV29-1 and TRBJ2-2; 9 bases are a match to TRBD2. CDR3 bases: TGCAGCGTTGCCGATAGCGGGAGTACCGGGGAGCTGTTTTTT. This sequence encodes CSVADSGSTGELFF.